What follows are 28 T cell receptor beta chains derived from one specimen sequenced in a study of regulatory T cells in long-lasting Graves disease. Arm-PCR of CDR3 regions and iRepertoire HTBI primers were the basis on which TCR beta libraries were built. TCRdb re-called the multiplex PCR reads with MiXCR, one entry per CDR3 protein. The sample holds 400,000 to 550,000 distinct CDR3 sequences; about 15% are singletons and the top ten take 15% to 20%. Indicated time point: newly diagnosed GD, antithyroid drugs for less than 3 months. From RNA extracted from PBMCs, the TCR library was made. This sample was shared with a second study, whose subject was T cells in Graves' hyperthyroidism and ophthalmopathy.

The specimen comprised peripheral blood mononuclear cells (PBMCs), sampled at new diagnosis, from a patient treated with antithyroid drugs. Source of these receptors: a woman in her thirties with Graves disease.

The count of this clonotype is one. The chain combines TRBV4-1 with TRBJ2-7; 9 positions match TRBD2. CDR1 is MGHRA, CDR2 YSYEKL, per germline. The CDR3 extends over 16 amino acids. With 3 bases clipped from V and 3 bases from J, the junction kept 9 bases outside the gene matches. The CDR3 region is CASSHSSASGIYEQYF. In DNA, the CDR3 is TGCGCCAGCAGCCATTCGTCGGCTAGCGGGATCTACGAGCAGTACTTC.

This clonotype showed up many times. The CDR3 reads CASSLVSVEAFF. CDR3 in DNA: TGTGCCAGCAGCTTAGTATCCGTGGAGGCTTTCTTT. This rearrangement joins TRBV7-9 to TRBJ1-1; D gene unclear. The CDR3 extends over 12 amino acids. The V gene lost 1 base and the J gene lost 11 bases, with 11 bases spanning the gap. The germline CDR1 and CDR2 sequences are SEHNR and FQNEAQ (reference sequence).

This clonotype was recorded a few times. The junction shows a germline mismatch at one end, possibly a read error. This chain links TRBV19 with TRBJ1-1, with D tentatively TRBD1 (5 bases). The CDR3 consists of 13 residues. Germline V gene lookup returns CDR1 LNHDA and CDR2 SQIVND (reference sequence). Written as DNA, the CDR3 is TGTGCCAGCAGTATAGGGGCCAGCACTGAAGCTTTCTTT. This sequence encodes CASSIGASTEAFF.

This clonotype occurred many times. The chain combines TRBV18 with TRBJ2-5; D is unresolved. This CDR3 region has 14 residues. V lost 6 bases and J lost 6, with 17 bases in between. Germline CDR1 and CDR2: KGHSH and LQKENI. The chain's CDR3 is CASSTTPSEQTQYF. The CDR3 nucleotides read TGTGCCAGCTCCACCACCCCAAGTGAACAGACCCAGTACTTC.

This clonotype was counted between two and nine times. V gene TRBV11-3 combines with J gene TRBJ2-1; 7 bases map to TRBD2. The V segment lost 2 bases and the J segment 4 bases; nucleotides outside the gene matches: 8. Germline V gives CDR1 SGHNT, CDR2 YENEEA. CDR3 length equals 16 residues. In nucleotides, the CDR3 is TGTGCCAGCAGCTTAATGTCTAGCGGCCAATACAATGAGCAGTTCTTC. Translated: CASSLMSSGQYNEQFF.

This clonotype was observed at least ten times. The chain recombines TRBV2 with TRBJ1-1; D ambiguous. The CDR3 covers 13 residues. The germline gives CDR1 SNHLY, CDR2 FYNNEI. V dropped 4 bases and J dropped 0 bases, with 6 bases sitting between them. CDR3 DNA sequence: TGTGCCAGCAGTGTGAACATGAACACTGAAGCTTTCTTT. It codes for CASSVNMNTEAFF.

About this clonotype itself: Possible read error: a much larger clone is one base away. The genes are TRBV6-1 and TRBJ2-2; the match to TRBD2 covers 15 bases. The trim removed 7 bases at V and 6 bases at J, leaving 3 bases unmatched. The CDR3 totals 15 residues. The germline gives CDR1 MNHNS, CDR2 SASEGT. CDR3 region: CASTGLAGGAGELFF. CDR3 nucleotide sequence: TGTGCCAGCACCGGACTAGCGGGAGGGGCCGGGGAGCTGTTTTTT.

About this clonotype itself: Germline and junction disagree at one end, which may indicate a read error. The chain has TRBV5-1 and TRBJ2-5; 12 nucleotides align to TRBD2. In germline, CDR1 is SGHRS, CDR2 YFSETQ. The CDR3 has 17 residues. CDR3 DNA sequence: TGCGTCAGCAGCGCGACTAGCGGGAGACCTACACAAGAGACCCAGTACTTC. Its protein product is CVSSATSGRPTQETQYF.

This clonotype was picked up many times. The J gene is TRBJ2-1, the V gene TRBV28; TRBD1 is a possible D gene (5 bases). V was clipped by 7 bases and J by 2 bases, with 12 bases between them. CDR3 size: 14 residues. In germline, CDR1 is MDHEN, CDR2 SYDVKM. DNA for the CDR3: TGTGCCAGCACCCTGCAGGGTACCTACAATGAGCAGTTCTTC. Protein sequence: CASTLQGTYNEQFF.

This clonotype was counted ten times or more. The chain couples TRBV5-1 to TRBJ1-2; D may be TRBD1 (6 bases). The CDR3 extends over 16 amino acids. The V end lost 7 bases, the J end lost 4 bases, and 23 bases lay between the germline ends. Germline V gene sequence: CDR1 SGHRS, CDR2 YFSETQ. The CDR3 sequence: CASASADSSHSYGYTF. The CDR3 region has the DNA TGCGCCAGCGCCTCTGCGGACAGCTCTCATAGCTATGGCTACACCTTC. Full variable domain (rest looked up from reference TRBV5-1 and TRBJ1-2): KAGVTQTPRYLIKTRGQQVTLSCSPISGHRSVSWYQQTPGQGLQFLFEYFSETQRNKGNFPGRFSGRQFSNSRSEMNVSTLELGDSALYLCASASADSSHSYGYTFGSGTRLTVV.

At least ten counts were recorded for this clonotype. The genes are TRBV11-2 and TRBJ2-1, with 11 bases that match TRBD2. The CDR3 has 15 amino acids. With 5 bases clipped from V and 4 bases from J, the junction kept 4 bases outside the gene matches. Germline V gives CDR1 SGHAT, CDR2 FQNNGV. The CDR3 spells CASSRTSGQYNEQFF. The CDR3 DNA sequence: TGTGCCAGCAGCCGGACTAGCGGGCAATACAATGAGCAGTTCTTC. The full variable domain, rest sourced from reference TRBV11-2 and TRBJ2-1, is EAGVAQSPRYKIIEKRQSVAFWCNPISGHATLYWYQQILGQGPKLLIQFQNNGVVDDSQLPKDRFSAERLKGVDSTLKIQPAKLEDSAVYLCASSRTSGQYNEQFFGPGTRLTVL.

This clonotype has at least ten counts. The J gene is TRBJ2-7, the V gene TRBV11-2; D gene ambiguous. CDR1 is SGHAT, CDR2 FQNNGV, per germline. The V gene lost 5 bases and the J gene lost 6 bases, with 11 bases spanning the gap. The CDR3 extends over 12 amino acids. This CDR3 reads CASSTLSGEQYF. Written as DNA, the CDR3 is TGTGCCAGCAGCACTCTCTCGGGCGAGCAGTACTTC.

This clonotype was counted a few times. The rearrangement links TRBV10-2 to TRBJ2-5, with 10 positions matching TRBD2. Germline V gene sequence: CDR1 WSHSY, CDR2 SAAADI. V dropped 6 bases and J dropped 5; count of bases not matched to a gene: 3. The CDR3 covers 13 residues. The CDR3 sequence is CASRTSGMETQYF. The CDR3 coding sequence is TGCGCCAGCAGAACTAGCGGGATGGAGACCCAGTACTTC.

This clonotype was found a few times. V and J are TRBV29-1 and TRBJ2-2; 9 nucleotides align to TRBD1. V trimming: 7 bases; J trimming: 5 bases; junction bases outside the gene matches: 5. The CDR3 is 13 amino acids. Germline V gene data show CDR1 as SQVTM and CDR2 as ANQGSEA. In DNA, the CDR3 is TGCAGCGCCCAGACAGGGGGAACCGGGGAGCTGTTTTTT. Amino acid sequence: CSAQTGGTGELFF.

There are many counts of this clonotype. CDR3 amino acids: CASSLRASSDETQYF. The CDR3 coding sequence is TGTGCCAGCAGCTTAAGGGCCTCCTCGGACGAGACCCAGTACTTC. The V gene is TRBV7-3, the J gene TRBJ2-5; D call uncertain. Trimming left V 1 base short and J 5 bases short, with 14 bases between. Germline V lookup: CDR1 SGHTA, CDR2 FQGTGA. The CDR3 is 15 residues long.

This clonotype was picked up many times. The chain recombines TRBV12-3 or TRBV12-4 with TRBJ2-7, with a weak D call TRBD2 (7 bases). The CDR3 consists of 15 residues. With 7 bases removed from V and 1 base from J, the gap between germline ends came to 17 bases. CDR3 bases: TGTGCCAGCACCTGGGGGGGCTCTCTTTCCTACGAGCAGTACTTC. Translated: CASTWGGSLSYEQYF.

This clonotype was seen more than once but under ten times. The V and J genes are TRBV2 and TRBJ2-3, with 7 bases matching TRBD2. CDR1 is SNHLY, CDR2 FYNNEI, per germline. The CDR3 is made up of 14 amino acids. The J segment lost 4 bases and the V segment lost 3 bases, leaving 4 bases of the junction unmatched. The CDR3 DNA is TGTGCCAGCAGTGACGCGGGAGAGGCAGATACGCAGTATTTT. As protein: CASSDAGEADTQYF.

Many counts were recorded for this clonotype. The chain joins TRBV5-4 to TRBJ2-5; D is unclear. CDR3 length: 15 residues. Trimming left V 3 bases short and J 1 base short, with 13 bases between. Per the germline V gene, CDR1 is SGHNT and CDR2 is YYREEE (reference sequence). The CDR3 nucleotides read TGTGCCAGCAGCTCTAGAAGCAGCCTCCAAGAGACCCAGTACTTC. Translated: CASSSRSSLQETQYF.

Ten or more counts support this clonotype. The chain links TRBV12-3 or TRBV12-4 to TRBJ2-3; no definite D call. The CDR3 is 13 residues long. V dropped 3 bases and J dropped 6 bases, with 10 bases sitting between them. CDR3 residues: CASSLPPVDTQYF. DNA of the CDR3: TGTGCCAGCAGTTTGCCCCCCGTGGATACGCAGTATTTT.

In this sample, this clonotype turned up many times. This rearrangement joins TRBV6-1 to TRBJ2-1; the D is unclear. Germline V gene sequence: CDR1 MNHNS, CDR2 SASEGT. The CDR3 is made up of 13 amino acids. V shed 9 bases and J shed 3 bases, with 12 bases lying between them. CDR3 loop: CASELTGYNEQFF. CDR3 DNA sequence: TGTGCCAGTGAGCTGACGGGCTACAATGAGCAGTTCTTC.

The chain carries TRBV7-2 and TRBJ2-7, with D perhaps given as TRBD1 or TRBD2 (5 bases each). Germline CDR1 is SGHTA and CDR2 is FQGNSA. The ends were cut back, 2 bases at V and 1 base at J, with 15 bases in the middle. CDR3 length: 16 amino acids. CDR3 sequence (DNA): TGTGCCAGCAGCTTAACTCCAGGGACGACTTCCTACGAGCAGTACTTC. This sequence encodes CASSLTPGTTSYEQYF.

As regards this clonotype: Mismatch with germline at one junction end may stem from a read error. The chain links TRBV30 to TRBJ2-7; perhaps TRBD1 as D (6 bases). The germline gives CDR1 GTSNPN, CDR2 SVGIG (reference sequence). The CDR3 is 14 residues long. The CDR3 sequence: CAWNVGTLSNERYF. Written as DNA, the CDR3 is TGTGCCTGGAATGTCGGGACACTCTCCAACGAGCGGTACTTC.

This clonotype showed up many times. The genes are TRBV6-5 and TRBJ1-2, with 7 bases aligning to TRBD1. The V and J ends lost 4 bases and 8 bases, in that order; junction bases with no gene match: 10. Germline V CDR1 and CDR2: MNHEY, SVGAGI. CDR3 size: 14 residues. CDR3 loop: CASSSPRQGGGYTF. The CDR3 nucleotides are TGTGCCAGCAGTTCCCCTCGACAGGGAGGGGGCTACACCTTC.

This clonotype was counted at least ten times. The gene calls are TRBV28 and TRBJ1-2; D is undetermined. Trimming stripped 7 bases from V and 4 bases from J, with 22 bases between. This CDR3 has 16 amino acids. The germline V gene encodes CDR1 MDHEN and CDR2 SYDVKM. The CDR3: CASISADLYGRYGYTF. The CDR3 nucleotides read TGTGCCAGCATCAGTGCCGACCTTTACGGGCGCTATGGCTACACCTTC.

In its sample, this clonotype was seen many times. J is TRBJ2-7 and V is TRBV7-9, with D unresolved. The CDR3 loop spans 14 amino acids. The V gene lost 4 bases and the J gene lost 0 bases, with 10 bases spanning the gap. CDR1 is SEHNR, CDR2 FQNEAQ, per germline (reference sequence). CDR3 sequence: CASSSEISSYEQYF. The CDR3 nucleotides are TGTGCCAGCAGCTCCGAAATTAGCTCCTACGAGCAGTACTTC.

This clonotype has ten or more counts. The rearrangement uses TRBV3-1 and TRBJ2-7; tentatively, D is TRBD1 or TRBD2 (5 bases each). The germline gives CDR1 LGHDT, CDR2 YNNKEL (reference sequence). This CDR3 has 15 amino acids. Between the trimmed V and J ends, which lost 2 bases and 3 bases, there was a span of 14 bases. DNA of the CDR3: TGTGCCAGCAGCCAAACACCGGGACGGAACTACGAGCAGTACTTC. It yields the protein CASSQTPGRNYEQYF.

This clonotype was seen ten or more times. This may be a read error: a much more frequent sequence differs by one nucleotide. This chain uses TRBV27 with TRBJ2-7; weak D call: TRBD1 (6 bases). V was trimmed by 5 bases and J by 3 bases, leaving 11 bases between them. The CDR3 spans 13 residues. Germline V gene data show CDR1 as MNHEY and CDR2 as SMNVEV (reference sequence). The DNA for the CDR3 is TGTGCCAGCAGTCCGGGACACATCTACGAGCAGTACTTC. Amino acid sequence: CASSPGHIYEQYF.

This clonotype occurred many times. V gene TRBV3-1 combines with J gene TRBJ1-4; 12 nucleotides line up with TRBD1. Germline-derived CDR1 and CDR2 are LGHDT and YNNKEL (reference sequence). The CDR3 has 16 residues. Germline trimming cut 1 base from V and 7 bases from J; bases unmatched to any gene: 4. The CDR3 DNA reads TGTGCCAGCAGCCAAGGGCCGGGACAGGGGGCTGAAAAACTGTTTTTT. Its translation: CASSQGPGQGAEKLFF. Variable domain in full (rest from reference TRBV3-1 and TRBJ1-4): DTAVSQTPKYLVTQMGNDKSIKCEQNLGHDTMYWYKQDSKKFLKIMFSYNNKELIINETVPNRFSPKSPDKAHLNLHINSLELGDSAVYFCASSQGPGQGAEKLFFGSGTQLSVL.